Following are 5 T cell receptor beta chains from one sample sequenced in a study of technical replicates of blood from several donors. The assay was immunoSEQ multiplex PCR, and TCRdb's table has in-frame clones only and misses some. The sample lists approximately 89,000 clones, over 85% seen once, with 0.24% in the top ten. Sample: T cells isolated from PBMCs. All receptors derive from a human donor in good health.

The V gene is TRBV19, the J gene TRBJ1-5; D gene ambiguous. Germline V gives CDR1 LNHDA, CDR2 SQIVND (reference sequence). The CDR3 is 15 amino acids. V shed 11 bases and J shed 0 bases, with 17 bases lying between them. CDR3 bases: TGTGCCGGAGGTGCGGCAGTCTATAGCAATCAGCCCCAGCATTTT. It translates to CAGGAAVYSNQPQHF.

The chain carries TRBV25-1 and TRBJ2-1; TRBD2 matches at 9 bases. From germline, CDR1 is MGHDK and CDR2 SYGVNS. The CDR3 is 15 residues long. V was clipped by 1 base and J by 8 bases; unmatched bases: 6. The chain's CDR3 is CASSEFASGNHEQFF. For the CDR3, the DNA is TGTGCCAGCAGTGAATTTGCTAGCGGGAACCATGAGCAGTTCTTC.

The chain is built from TRBV5-4 and TRBJ2-2; D gene uncertain. This CDR3 comprises 16 residues. V was trimmed by 0 bases and J by 9 bases, leaving 18 bases between them. CDR1 and CDR2 (germline): SGHNT, YYREEE (reference sequence). In DNA, the CDR3 is TGTGCCAGCAGCTTGGCTCGGGTTTCCCCACCCCGGGAGCTGTTTTTT. Encoded protein: CASSLARVSPPRELFF.

J is TRBJ2-7 and V is TRBV6-5; D is unresolved. Deletions cut 3 bases from V and 6 bases from J, with 15 bases between. The CDR3 spans 14 residues. CDR1 and CDR2 from the germline V gene are MNHEY and SVGAGI. CDR3 sequence: CASSYAQLVGEQYF. CDR3 bases: TGTGCCAGCAGTTATGCTCAGCTAGTTGGCGAGCAGTACTTC.

The rearrangement uses TRBV5-1 and TRBJ2-1, with D maybe TRBD2 (5 bases). CDR1 and CDR2 from the germline V gene are SGHRS and YFSETQ. The ends were cut back, 5 bases at V and 0 bases at J, with 12 bases in the middle. The CDR3 has 15 amino acids. This chain's CDR3 is CASRTTGVSYNEQFF. The CDR3 nucleotides are TGCGCCAGCAGGACGACCGGGGTCTCCTACAATGAGCAGTTCTTC.